A selection of T cell receptor beta chains follows, all from one sample in a study of response to subunit inactivated influenza vaccine. Via MiXCR, TCRdb re-called the RT-PCR reads, giving one row per CDR3 protein. The data hold almost 600,000 distinct CDR3 sequences, with 11% to 15% observed a single time. The sample in question was PBMCs from blood, obtained 11 to 12 days after vaccination. The receptors stem from a man aged 45-65 years who received an inactivated influenza vaccine. The CDR3 runs from the conserved cysteine through the conserved F or W. D genes are given only for firm matches. Some rows have no size entry. The others give once, few or many, or a class for an expanded clone.

.,TRBJ1-5,TRBD1,TRBV20-1,TGCAGTGCTTTGCAGGGGGCGGTGAGCAATCAGCCCCAGCATTTT,CSALQGAVSNQPQHF
few,TRBJ1-1,TRBD1,TRBV4-2,TGTGCCAGCAGCCAGGGGGACAGGGGGCAAGGCACTGAAGCTTTCTTT,CASSQGDRGQGTEAFF
.,TRBJ2-1,TRBD2,TRBV9,TGTGCCAGCAGCGTAGATCCAGCGGGAGGGCCTGGTAATGAGCAGTTCTTC,CASSVDPAGGPGNEQFF
few,TRBJ1-3,.,TRBV7-2,TGTGCCAGCAGCTATCTAGGAAACACCATATATTTT,CASSYLGNTIYF
.,TRBJ2-7,TRBD2,TRBV20-1,TGCAGTGCTATAAATAGCGGGGTGGTCGAGCAGTACTTC,CSAINSGVVEQYF
few,TRBJ2-5,TRBD2,TRBV27,TGTGCCAGCAGTCTCACTAGCGGGAGTTTCGAGACCCAGTACTTC,CASSLTSGSFETQYF
few,TRBJ2-3,.,TRBV9,TGTGCCAGCAGCGTCACCCTGGACGACCCTAGCACAGATACGCAGTATTTT,CASSVTLDDPSTDTQYF
.,TRBJ2-3,.,TRBV15,TGTGCCACCAGCGGAAACAGGGATACGCAGTATTTT,CATSGNRDTQYF
.,TRBJ2-7,TRBD1,TRBV7-3,TGTGCCAGCAGCCCGACCGGGACAGCAGTCTACGAGCAGTACTTC,CASSPTGTAVYEQYF
.,TRBJ2-7,TRBD2,TRBV10-3,TGTGCCATGCGGACTAGCGGGAGTAGGGACGAGCAGTACTTC,CAMRTSGSRDEQYF
.,TRBJ2-7,.,TRBV28,TGTGCCAGCAGTTCGCAACCAACGTACGAGCAGTACTTC,CASSSQPTYEQYF
.,TRBJ1-1,.,TRBV30,TGTGCCTGGAGTGCGGGGAGAGGCACTGAAGCTTTCTTT,CAWSAGRGTEAFF
many,TRBJ2-5,.,TRBV12-3/TRBV12-4,TGTGCCAGCTGTGGGGCGACCCTTAAAGAGACCCAGTACTTC,CASCGATLKETQYF
.,TRBJ1-2,.,TRBV4-3,TGCGCCAGCAGCCAAGATCCGGACAGTCACTATGGCTACACCTTC,CASSQDPDSHYGYTF
.,TRBJ1-2,.,TRBV5-1,TGCGCCAGCAGCTTGGACGGTAATAACTATGGCTACACCTTC,CASSLDGNNYGYTF
few,TRBJ2-7,TRBD2,TRBV27,TGTGCCAGCAGTTCCGGGACTAGCGGTCTCGGTGAGCAGTACTTC,CASSSGTSGLGEQYF
once,TRBJ2-5,TRBD2,TRBV3-1,TGTGCCTCCTCCAAGAAGGTCCGTTGGAGCCGGGGGGTTCAAGAGACCCAGTACTTC,CASSKKVRWSRGVQETQYF
few,TRBJ2-1,.,TRBV15,TGTGCCACCTCTGGGGATTTGGGTAATGAGCAGTTCTTC,CATSGDLGNEQFF
.,TRBJ2-5,.,TRBV3-1,TGTGCCAGCAGTACGACCGGGCACCAAGAGACCCAGTACTTC,CASSTTGHQETQYF
few,TRBJ2-1,TRBD1,TRBV27,TGTGCCAGCAGTCACACAGGGGTCGAGCAGTTCTTC,CASSHTGVEQFF
few,TRBJ2-3,.,TRBV20-1,TGCAGTGCTAGAGATCATCGGGTGCGGGCGGTAGATACGCAGTATTTT,CSARDHRVRAVDTQYF
few,TRBJ1-4,.,TRBV7-9,TGTGCCAGCAGCTTAGCGCTTTCCGGAGGCGGTGAAAAACTGTTTTTT,CASSLALSGGGEKLFF
few,TRBJ2-3,TRBD1,TRBV11-2,TGTGCCAGCAGCTCGACAGGGATCAGCACAGATACGCAGTATTTT,CASSSTGISTDTQYF
.,TRBJ2-3,TRBD1,TRBV6-2/TRBV6-3,TGTGCCAGCAGTCAACCAGGGGGAGCAGATACGCAGTATTTT,CASSQPGGADTQYF
few,TRBJ2-7,TRBD2,TRBV25-1,TGTGCCAGCAGTGGCGGGACTAGCGGGCCCTCCTACGAGCAGTACTTC,CASSGGTSGPSYEQYF